These 19 T cell receptor beta chains came from one sample sequenced in a study of blood T cell repertoires in COVID-19. Here immunoSEQ multiplex PCR was the method, and the copy in TCRdb shows in-frame clones only, minus some. The data hold around 280,000 clones, with around 87% observed a single time. The sample comprised peripheral blood. The receptors originated from a woman aged 30 to 39 who had recovered from COVID-19.

The rearrangement joins TRBV15 to TRBJ1-1; tentative D call: TRBD1 (5 bases). The CDR3 length is 16 residues. Germline V gene data show CDR1 as LNHNV and CDR2 as YYDKDF (reference sequence). The germline V and J ends were trimmed by 0 bases and 0 bases, with 11 bases remaining between them. The CDR3 DNA sequence: TGTGCCACCAGCAGAGACCTAGACAGCTTGAACACTGAAGCTTTCTTT. This gives the protein CATSRDLDSLNTEAFF. Filled out from reference TRBV15 and TRBJ1-1, the complete variable domain reads DAMVIQNPRYQVTQFGKPVTLSCSQTLNHNVMYWYQQKSSQAPKLLFHYYDKDFNNEADTPDNFQSRRPNTSFCFLDIRSPGLGDTAMYLCATSRDLDSLNTEAFFGQGTRLTVV.

J is TRBJ2-4 and V is TRBV28, with a tentative D call TRBD2 (5 bases). The CDR3 has 15 amino acids. Looked up from germline, CDR1 is MDHEN and CDR2 is SYDVKM. Trimming took 5 bases from V and 2 from J, leaving 13 bases between them. CDR3 loop: CASSNEGVTKNIQYF. The DNA of the CDR3 is TGTGCCAGCAGTAATGAGGGAGTAACCAAAAACATTCAGTACTTC.

The chain employs TRBV9 and TRBJ2-7, with 7 nucleotides matching TRBD1. Trimming took 2 bases from V and 0 from J; bases not matched to a gene: 5. The CDR3 is 15 amino acids. The germline V gene encodes CDR1 SGDLS and CDR2 YYNGEE. CDR3 sequence: CASSVAGTDSYEQYF. The CDR3 bases are TGTGCCAGCAGCGTGGCCGGGACAGACTCCTACGAGCAGTACTTC.

The J gene is TRBJ2-3, the V gene TRBV7-2; tentatively, D is TRBD2 (5 bases). Trimming removed 4 bases from V and 1 base from J, with 12 bases in between. The CDR3 consists of 15 residues. Germline V CDR1 and CDR2: SGHTA, FQGNSA. CDR3 DNA: TGTGCCAGCAGCTCTACTAGTGTCCGCACAGATACGCAGTATTTT. Translated: CASSSTSVRTDTQYF.

The V call is TRBV28, the J call TRBJ1-6, with D hard to call. Looked up from germline, CDR1 is MDHEN and CDR2 is SYDVKM. The CDR3 extends over 11 amino acids. V lost 5 bases, J lost 15 bases, and 11 bases lay in between. The CDR3 coding sequence is TGTGCCAGCAGTGACAAGGATGTCCTCCACTTT. It encodes CASSDKDVLHF.

The rearrangement links TRBV5-4 to TRBJ2-1, with 13 nucleotides matching TRBD2. V gave up 5 bases and J gave up 7 bases; unmatched junction bases: 6. Germline lookup yields CDR1 SGHNT and CDR2 YYREEE (reference sequence). The CDR3 length is 15 residues. The CDR3 sequence is CASSGRTSGGNEQFF. The CDR3 bases are TGTGCCAGCAGTGGAAGGACTAGCGGGGGTAATGAGCAGTTCTTC.

This clone has a handful of counts. V gene TRBV19 combines with J gene TRBJ1-1; D not resolved. Germline V gene lookup returns CDR1 LNHDA and CDR2 SQIVND (reference sequence). The CDR3 is 13 residues long. Trimming cost V 5 bases and J 0 bases, with 7 bases left between them. The CDR3 DNA is TGTGCCAGTAGTGCGTATATGAACACTGAAGCTTTCTTT. Protein: CASSAYMNTEAFF.

The chain combines TRBV19 with TRBJ2-5; D is ambiguous. This CDR3 region has 11 residues. Looked up from germline, CDR1 is LNHDA and CDR2 is SQIVND (reference sequence). Trimming removed 5 bases from V and 3 bases from J, with 4 bases in between. This chain's CDR3 is CASSSEETQYF. CDR3 in DNA: TGTGCCAGTAGTTCTGAAGAGACCCAGTACTTC.

CDR3 residues: CASSLSSGEYNEQFF. Written as DNA, the CDR3 is TGCGCCAGCAGCTTATCGAGCGGAGAATACAATGAGCAGTTCTTC. V usage is TRBV5-1 and J usage is TRBJ2-1; D perhaps matches TRBD2 (5 bases). Trimming took off 2 bases at V and 4 bases at J, with 13 bases between the two ends. Germline V gives CDR1 SGHRS, CDR2 YFSETQ. This CDR3 spans 15 amino acids.

The CDR3 reads CASSLSDRQWTQYF. As DNA, the CDR3 is TGTGCCAGCAGCTTGAGCGATAGGCAATGGACCCAGTACTTC. The rearrangement links TRBV7-2 to TRBJ2-5; unclear D gene. Trimming removed 3 bases at V and 7 bases at J, with 15 bases between. CDR3 length: 14 residues. CDR1 is SGHTA and CDR2 is FQGNSA in the germline V gene.

The CDR3 nucleotides are TGTGCCAGCAGCAAGGGGGCGGCCACAGATACGCAGTATTTT. Amino acids: CASSKGAATDTQYF. The chain employs TRBV9 and TRBJ2-3; TRBD1 matches at 7 bases. The length of the CDR3 is 14 residues. Germline assignment: CDR1 SGDLS and CDR2 YYNGEE. The V segment lost 4 bases and the J segment 2 bases; nucleotides outside the gene matches: 4.

The chain has TRBV18 and TRBJ1-2; D is unresolved. V lost 2 bases to trimming and J lost 4 bases, with 17 bases between them. This CDR3 contains 16 residues. The germline V gene encodes CDR1 KGHSH and CDR2 LQKENI. The CDR3 is CASSPATAEISYGYTF. The CDR3 DNA is TGTGCCAGCTCACCAGCCACCGCGGAAATTTCCTATGGCTACACCTTC.

The V gene is TRBV24-1, the J gene TRBJ1-5, with D perhaps matching TRBD1 (6 bases). Germline V gives CDR1 KGHDR, CDR2 SFDVKD. The CDR3 extends over 13 amino acids. V lost 9 bases to trimming and J lost 3 bases, with 11 bases between them. CDR3 loop: CATAAGANQPQHF. The CDR3 DNA is TGTGCCACCGCCGCGGGGGCCAATCAGCCCCAGCATTTT.

The gene calls are TRBV29-1 and TRBJ1-1; D is perhaps TRBD1 (5 bases). V was trimmed by 4 bases and J by 1 base, leaving 10 bases between them. This CDR3 is built from 13 residues. CDR1 SQVTM and CDR2 ANQGSEA come from the germline V gene. CDR3 sequence reads: CSVVREWNTEAFF. The DNA of the CDR3 is TGCAGCGTTGTCAGGGAATGGAACACTGAAGCTTTCTTT.

The chain has TRBV10-3 and TRBJ1-1; D remains unclear. V shed 0 bases and J shed 5 bases, with 7 bases lying between them. The CDR3 has 13 amino acids. Germline-derived CDR1 and CDR2 are ENHRY and SYGVKD. CDR3 sequence: CAISESPETEAFF. CDR3 in DNA: TGTGCCATCAGTGAGTCCCCGGAGACTGAAGCTTTCTTT.

V and J are TRBV30 and TRBJ1-5; D might be TRBD1 (6 bases). The CDR3 runs to 14 residues. V was clipped by 3 bases and J by 6 bases, with 15 bases between them. Germline V gives CDR1 GTSNPN, CDR2 SVGIG (reference sequence). The CDR3 coding sequence is TGTGCCTGGAGGGGAACAGGGAATAGTCAGCCCCAGCATTTT. Its protein is CAWRGTGNSQPQHF.

The chain couples TRBV2 to TRBJ2-1, with TRBD1 identical over 10 bases. V was pared by 5 bases and J by 6 bases, with 13 bases of the junction left unmatched. Germline-derived CDR1 and CDR2 are SNHLY and FYNNEI. CDR3 size: 17 residues. The CDR3 here is CASSKESGQGTLNEQFF. CDR3 DNA: TGTGCCAGCAGTAAAGAATCGGGACAGGGGACACTCAATGAGCAGTTCTTC.

Only one count was recorded for this clone. The chain has TRBV6-5 and TRBJ2-1; D possibly corresponds to TRBD2 (6 bases). This CDR3 has 14 residues. The V end was cut by 6 bases, the J end by 2 bases, with 11 bases between. Germline-derived CDR1 and CDR2 are MNHEY and SVGAGI. CDR3 region: CASRGLETYNEQFF. Here the CDR3 DNA reads TGTGCCAGCAGGGGACTTGAGACCTACAATGAGCAGTTCTTC.

This chain links TRBV6-5 with TRBJ2-7; 9 bases align to TRBD2. V shed 7 bases and J 3 bases; nucleotides not matched to a gene: 4. This CDR3 is 13 amino acids long. The germline V gene encodes CDR1 MNHEY and CDR2 SVGAGI. The CDR3 DNA reads TGTGCCAGCAAAGGGCGGGGGGGCTACGAGCAGTACTTC. Translation: CASKGRGGYEQYF.